These 27 T cell receptor beta chains originate from one sample sequenced in a study of blood T cells in healthy people across ages. The use of a sample-barcoded 5' primer and a J-beta primer mix characterized a second PCR of roughly 6 to 12 cycles. TCRdb independently ran MiXCR on the 5' RACE reads; one entry per CDR3 protein. The sample contains around 2 million distinct CDR3 sequences, about 39% of which appear only once. Material: blood. The receptors come from a human donor in good health.

The rearrangement joins TRBV7-9 to TRBJ2-1; tentatively, D is TRBD1 (5 bases). Germline V CDR1 and CDR2: SEHNR, FQNEAQ (reference sequence). The CDR3 extends over 15 amino acids. Trimming removed 4 bases at V and 0 bases at J, with 10 bases between. CDR3 region: CASSSIRDSYNEQFF. The CDR3 DNA follows: TGTGCCAGCAGCTCCATCAGGGACTCCTACAATGAGCAGTTCTTC. The full variable domain, rest sourced from reference TRBV7-9 and TRBJ2-1, is DTGVSQNPRHKITKRGQNVTFRCDPISEHNRLYWYRQTLGQGPEFLTYFQNEAQLEKSRLLSDRFSAERPKGSFSTLEIQRTEQGDSAMYLCASSSIRDSYNEQFFGPGTRLTVL.

V and J are TRBV2 and TRBJ2-1; no definite D call. The CDR3 consists of 13 residues. V was shortened by 8 bases and J by 4 bases, with 12 bases between the two germline ends. Germline V lookup: CDR1 SNHLY, CDR2 FYNNEI. CDR3 amino acids: CASGVTYYNEQFF. The CDR3 DNA is TGTGCCAGCGGTGTGACATATTACAATGAGCAGTTCTTC.

The rearrangement joins TRBV7-2 to TRBJ2-5, with unresolved D. Germline V lookup: CDR1 SGHTA, CDR2 FQGNSA. V was clipped by 1 base and J by 7 bases, with 13 bases between them. The CDR3 totals 14 residues. CDR3 in amino acids: CASSLVEAARTQYF. CDR3 nucleotides: TGTGCCAGCAGCTTAGTAGAAGCCGCTCGGACCCAGTACTTC.

This clonotype was picked up a small number of times. The chain is built from TRBV20-1 and TRBJ2-1, with a tentative D call TRBD2 (6 bases). V shed 6 bases and J shed 7 bases, with 22 bases lying between them. CDR3 length: 15 residues. Germline V gene sequence: CDR1 DFQATT, CDR2 SNEGSKA (reference sequence). CDR3 amino acids: CSALVRARGLNEQFF. DNA for the CDR3: TGCAGTGCCCTTGTCCGGGCTCGGGGGTTAAATGAGCAGTTCTTC.

The gene calls are TRBV7-8 and TRBJ2-1; D gene ambiguous. The ends were cut back, 2 bases at V and 8 bases at J, with 16 bases in the middle. CDR1 is SGHVS, CDR2 FQNEAQ, per germline. This CDR3 has 15 residues. CDR3: CASSLSTGFSYEQFF. The CDR3 DNA reads as TGTGCCAGCAGCTTATCCACCGGTTTTAGTTATGAGCAGTTCTTC.

A few counts support this clonotype. The chain links TRBV29-1 to TRBJ2-5, with D perhaps TRBD1 (6 bases). This CDR3 contains 12 residues. V was shortened by 1 base and J by 10 bases, with 13 bases between the two germline ends. Germline V gives CDR1 SQVTM, CDR2 ANQGSEA. The DNA of the CDR3 is TGCAGCGTTGAAGGGACAGCCGGGGACCAGTACTTC. As protein: CSVEGTAGDQYF. The full variable domain, completed using reference TRBV29-1 and TRBJ2-5, is SAVISQKPSRDICQRGTSLTIQCQVDSQVTMMFWYRQQPGQSLTLIATANQGSEATYESGFVIDKFPISRPNLTFSTLTVSNMSPEDSSIYLCSVEGTAGDQYFGPGTRLLVL.

The J gene is TRBJ1-2, the V gene TRBV14; D not certain. V was shortened by 0 bases and J by 7 bases, with 9 bases between the two germline ends. Germline CDR1 is SGHDN and CDR2 is FVKESK. The CDR3 runs 13 residues. The CDR3 here is CASSQDLLFGYTF. The CDR3 DNA is TGTGCCAGCAGCCAAGATCTCTTGTTTGGCTACACCTTC.

The J gene is TRBJ2-1, the V gene TRBV2, with TRBD2 matching 11 bases. This CDR3 comprises 15 residues. The V segment lost 6 bases and the J segment 3 bases; nucleotides outside the gene matches: 4. Looked up from germline, CDR1 is SNHLY and CDR2 is FYNNEI. CDR3 sequence (DNA): TGTGCCAGCAGGGAGCTAGCGGGGGGCTACAATGAGCAGTTCTTC. Protein sequence: CASRELAGGYNEQFF.

This clonotype was observed a few times. CDR3 nucleotides: TGTGCCACCAGCAGAGATTTGCAATCGCGGAATACGCAGTATTTT. It codes for CATSRDLQSRNTQYF. The gene calls are TRBV15 and TRBJ2-3; D unresolved. The CDR3 is made up of 15 amino acids. Per germline, CDR1 LNHNV and CDR2 YYDKDF (reference sequence). Trimming took off 0 bases at V and 7 bases at J, with 14 bases between the two ends. The variable domain in full, completed from reference TRBV15 and TRBJ2-3, reads DAMVIQNPRYQVTQFGKPVTLSCSQTLNHNVMYWYQQKSSQAPKLLFHYYDKDFNNEADTPDNFQSRRPNTSFCFLDIRSPGLGDTAMYLCATSRDLQSRNTQYFGPGTRLTVL.

The CDR3 reads CSELSGRDGYTF. The CDR3, as DNA: TGCAGCGAACTCAGCGGCCGGGATGGCTACACCTTC. V and J are TRBV29-1 and TRBJ1-2; D is unclear. The V gene lost 7 bases and the J gene lost 6 bases, with 15 bases spanning the gap. Germline CDR1 and CDR2: SQVTM and ANQGSEA. The CDR3 consists of 12 residues. Full variable domain (outside the CDR3, taken from reference TRBV29-1 and TRBJ1-2): SAVISQKPSRDICQRGTSLTIQCQVDSQVTMMFWYRQQPGQSLTLIATANQGSEATYESGFVIDKFPISRPNLTFSTLTVSNMSPEDSSIYLCSELSGRDGYTFGSGTRLTVV.

The V and J genes are TRBV29-1 and TRBJ1-2, with D unresolved. The ends were cut back, 3 bases at V and 4 bases at J, with 6 bases in the middle. CDR1 is SQVTM, CDR2 ANQGSEA, per germline. This CDR3 contains 11 residues. CDR3 amino acids: CSVDSPYGYTF. The CDR3 DNA reads TGCAGCGTTGATAGCCCCTATGGCTACACCTTC.

This chain links TRBV5-1 with TRBJ2-7; TRBD2 matches 7 bases. TRBJ2-5 matches the DNA end more closely, so the J call is doubtful. CDR3 length: 17 amino acids. The germline CDR1 and CDR2 sequences are SGHRS and YFSETQ. CDR3 loop: CASSSRTSAAWKETQYF. For the CDR3, the DNA is TGCGCCAGCAGCTCCCGGACTAGTGCAGCCTGGAAGGAGACCCAGTACTTC.

The sample holds a few counts of this clonotype. J is TRBJ1-4 and V is TRBV28; 9 bases are a match to TRBD1. With V trimmed by 6 bases and J by 0 bases, 14 bases remained unmatched. This CDR3 contains 19 residues. Germline V gene sequence: CDR1 MDHEN, CDR2 SYDVKM. CDR3 sequence reads: CASSFNPGQGDSTNEKLFF. CDR3 DNA sequence: TGTGCCAGCAGCTTTAATCCGGGACAGGGTGACTCAACTAATGAAAAACTGTTTTTT.

The genes are TRBV4-2 and TRBJ1-4; 9 nucleotides match TRBD1. The germline V gene encodes CDR1 LGHNA and CDR2 YNFKEQ. The CDR3 length is 15 residues. J gave up 8 bases and V 8 bases, and 12 bases lay outside the gene matches. The CDR3 coding sequence is TGTGCCAGCCGCGAACGGACAGGGGACTTGGAAAAACTGTTTTTT. It is translated as CASRERTGDLEKLFF.

The sample holds a few counts of this clonotype. The genes are TRBV7-2 and TRBJ2-2; D not certain. V was trimmed by 1 base and J by 3 bases, leaving 3 bases between them. Germline CDR1 and CDR2: SGHTA and FQGNSA. CDR3 length: 13 amino acids. The CDR3 nucleotides read TGTGCCAGCAGCTTAGATGACACCGGGGAGCTGTTTTTT. The encoded protein is CASSLDDTGELFF.

This clonotype was counted many times. The chain couples TRBV11-3 to TRBJ2-1, with D tentatively TRBD2 (6 bases). Trimming shortened V by 2 bases and J by 0 bases, and 11 bases separated the two germline ends. The CDR3 spans 16 residues. CDR1 SGHNT and CDR2 YENEEA come from the germline V gene. CDR3 loop: CASSLLAIRSYNEQFF. CDR3 DNA: TGTGCCAGCAGCTTACTAGCGATCCGCTCCTACAATGAGCAGTTCTTC.

V usage is TRBV12-3 or TRBV12-4 and J usage is TRBJ2-7, with 12 nucleotides matching TRBD2. The CDR3 extends over 14 amino acids. J lost 7 bases, V lost 5 bases, and 6 bases had no gene match. The CDR3 coding sequence is TGTGCCAGCAGTCCACCGGGACTAGCGGGTGAGCAGTACTTC. This sequence encodes CASSPPGLAGEQYF.

This clonotype was seen a single time. The V call is TRBV27, the J call TRBJ2-3, with TRBD2 matching 9 bases. V lost 10 bases and J lost 1; bases outside the gene matches: 3. Germline CDR1 is MNHEY and CDR2 is SMNVEV (reference sequence). This CDR3 has 13 amino acids. Written as DNA, the CDR3 is TGTGCCACGAGACTAGCGGGCACAGATACGCAGTATTTT. Protein product: CATRLAGTDTQYF.

This clonotype was seen a few times. V and J are TRBV12-3 or TRBV12-4 and TRBJ1-2, with 9 positions matching TRBD1. The CDR3 covers 16 residues. J lost 6 bases, V lost 0 bases, and 8 bases had no gene match. Here the CDR3 DNA reads TGTGCCAGCAGTTTAGCGTTCGGGACAGGGATTCATGGCTACACCTTC. It yields the protein CASSLAFGTGIHGYTF.

This clonotype has at least ten counts. The V and J genes are TRBV7-2 and TRBJ2-2, with D tentatively TRBD2 (5 bases). The germline V gene has CDR1 SGHTA and CDR2 FQGNSA. This CDR3 has 15 amino acids. The germline V and J ends were trimmed by 3 bases and 1 base, with 9 bases remaining between them. The CDR3 nucleotides are TGTGCCAGCAGCTTTCGAGGGCTGAACACCGGGGAGCTGTTTTTT. This gives the protein CASSFRGLNTGELFF.

The V and J genes are TRBV7-3 and TRBJ2-1; 9 bases are shared with TRBD2. CDR1 SGHTA and CDR2 FQGTGA come from the germline V gene. V lost 5 bases to trimming and J lost 10 bases; unmatched junction nucleotides: 12. The length of the CDR3 is 15 residues. As DNA, the CDR3 is TGTGCCAGCAGCCTGGCGGCGGGGGGGCCCGTCGAGCAGTTCTTC. It codes for CASSLAAGGPVEQFF. Full variable domain (missing parts from reference TRBV7-3 and TRBJ2-1): GAGVSQTPSNKVTEKGKYVELRCDPISGHTALYWYRQSLGQGPEFLIYFQGTGAADDSGLPNDRFFAVRPEGSVSTLKIQRTERGDSAVYLCASSLAAGGPVEQFFGPGTRLTVL.

Details on this clonotype: A much more abundant neighbour one base away suggests this may be a read error. The CDR3 loop reads CASSIPGNGYTF. CDR3 sequence (DNA): TGTGCCAGCAGTATCCCAGGGAATGGCTACACCTTC. V is TRBV25-1 and J is TRBJ1-2, with D tentatively TRBD1 (5 bases). Trimming pared 5 bases from V and 6 bases from J, leaving 10 bases between. The CDR3 is 12 amino acids. The germline gives CDR1 MGHDK, CDR2 SYGVNS.

CDR3 bases: TGCGCCAGCAGCCCCCAGGGAGGTAAGAATGAGCAGTTCTTC. Encoded protein: CASSPQGGKNEQFF. The chain links TRBV5-1 to TRBJ2-1, with a possible D match to TRBD2 (6 bases). V lost 4 bases to trimming and J lost 7 bases, with 15 bases between them. The CDR3 is made up of 14 amino acids. The V gene's germline CDR1 is SGHRS and CDR2 YFSETQ.

This chain uses TRBV9 with TRBJ2-5; 11 bases align to TRBD2. The end of the DNA fits TRBJ2-7 better, so the J call may be wrong. Per the germline V gene, CDR1 is SGDLS and CDR2 is YYNGEE. The CDR3 runs 14 residues. The CDR3 nucleotides are TGTGCCAGCAGCGTACTAGCGGGGGGTTTCGAGCAGTACTTC. Protein product: CASSVLAGGFEQYF.

There are many counts of this clonotype. The V and J genes are TRBV6-5 and TRBJ1-5, with D uncertain. V shed 6 bases and J shed 2 bases, with 14 bases lying between them. The CDR3 is 15 amino acids. Germline V gene sequence: CDR1 MNHEY, CDR2 SVGAGI. The CDR3 here is CASSRIRGGNQPQHF. DNA of the CDR3: TGTGCCAGCAGCCGAATACGGGGTGGCAATCAGCCCCAGCATTTT.

The chain links TRBV6-5 to TRBJ2-3; D not certain. Germline CDR1 reads MNHEY; CDR2 reads SVGAGI. The germline V and J ends were trimmed by 3 bases and 4 bases, with 11 bases remaining between them. This CDR3 has 14 residues. The CDR3 region has the DNA TGTGCCAGCAGTTATAGTCGCTTGGCAGATACGCAGTATTTT. Residues: CASSYSRLADTQYF.

The chain uses TRBV20-1 and TRBJ2-7; tentative D call: TRBD2 (6 bases). V was clipped by 6 bases and J by 5 bases, with 14 bases between them. This CDR3 has 12 amino acids. Germline CDR1 and CDR2: DFQATT and SNEGSKA (reference sequence). The CDR3 nucleotides read TGCAGTGCGGGGACTCGCGGTGACGAGCAGTACTTC. It is translated as CSAGTRGDEQYF.